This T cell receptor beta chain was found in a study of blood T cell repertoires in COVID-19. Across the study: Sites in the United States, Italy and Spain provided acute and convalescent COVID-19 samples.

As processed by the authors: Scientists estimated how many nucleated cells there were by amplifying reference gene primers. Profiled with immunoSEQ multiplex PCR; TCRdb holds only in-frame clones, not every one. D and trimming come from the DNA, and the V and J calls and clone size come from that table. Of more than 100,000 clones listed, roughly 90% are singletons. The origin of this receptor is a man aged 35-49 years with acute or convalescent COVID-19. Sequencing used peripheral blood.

The CDR3: CASSPTGTYGYTF. CDR3 in DNA: TGTGCCAGCAGCCCGACAGGGACCTATGGCTACACCTTC. The chain has TRBV6-5 and TRBJ1-2, with 7 bases that match TRBD1. The CDR3 consists of 13 residues. V was clipped by 6 bases and J by 4 bases; unmatched bases: 5. Germline V gives CDR1 MNHEY, CDR2 SVGAGI.